The TCR beta chain described here comes from a study of Graves' ophthalmopathy and Graves' hyperthyroidism. Study results and limitations: Between ophthalmopathy and stable hyperthyroidism, a 13-signature model drew a separation with around 86% sensitivity and 70% to 84% specificity.

This clonotype came up many times. Its cognate antigen is unknown. Germline CDR1 MNHNS, CDR2 SASEGT. The junction had 7 bases not matched to a gene; V was cut back by 6 bases and J by 5 bases. The CDR3 contains 15 residues. From RNA, the CDR3 regions of TCR beta chains were amplified and sequenced. HTBI primers were employed in first-round RT-PCR, then a second-round multiplex PCR followed. TCRdb used MiXCR to reprocess the multiplex PCR reads, holding one entry per CDR3 protein. The data show hundreds of thousands of distinct CDR3 sequences, with about a fifth seen just once and roughly 7.4% held by the top ten.

V usage is TRBV6-1 and J usage is TRBJ1-2, with 12 bases lining up with TRBD1. Sequencing was performed on peripheral blood. This sequence was found in a woman under 30 with stable Graves' hyperthyroidism. Some clones in this sample may be carry-over from other donors' samples. The CDR3 protein is CASRWDRGPVYGYTF. In nucleotides, the CDR3 is TGTGCCAGCAGATGGGACAGGGGGCCCGTATATGGCTACACCTTC.